The 4 T cell receptor beta chains below all came from one sample that was sequenced in a study of blood T cell repertoires in COVID-19. TCRdb's table, derived via immunoSEQ multiplex PCR, lists solely in-frame clones and lacks some. The sample holds around 290,000 clones, around 90% seen once. Sequenced: PBMCs or T cells enriched from blood (not recorded which). The receptor set was obtained from a woman aged 40 to 50 who had recovered from COVID-19.

As DNA, the CDR3 is TGCAGCGTTGAGGTAGCGGGGACGTATACGCAGTATTTT. Protein: CSVEVAGTYTQYF. V gene TRBV29-1 combines with J gene TRBJ2-3; TRBD2 matches 8 bases. The trim removed 3 bases at V and 7 bases at J, leaving 6 bases unmatched. CDR3 length equals 13 residues. CDR1 and CDR2 from the germline V gene are SQVTM and ANQGSEA.

The chain employs TRBV7-2 and TRBJ1-1, with 8 bases aligning to TRBD1. The CDR3 runs to 13 residues. V shed 4 bases and J 5 bases; nucleotides not matched to a gene: 3. Germline V gene lookup returns CDR1 SGHTA and CDR2 FQGNSA. The CDR3, as DNA: TGTGCCAGCAGCTGGCGACAGGGGACTGAAGCTTTCTTT. Amino acids: CASSWRQGTEAFF. Drawing the rest from reference TRBV7-2 and TRBJ1-1, the complete variable domain is GAGVSQSPSNKVTEKGKDVELRCDPISGHTALYWYRQSLGQGLEFLIYFQGNSAPDKSGLPSDRFSAERTGGSVSTLTIQRTQQEDSAVYLCASSWRQGTEAFFGQGTRLTVV.

The chain employs TRBV14 and TRBJ1-2; 8 nucleotides align to TRBD1. The CDR3 totals 15 residues. The germline V gene has CDR1 SGHDN and CDR2 FVKESK. The trim removed 4 bases at V and 2 bases at J, leaving 6 bases unmatched. The CDR3 DNA is TGTGCCAGCAGCCCTTGGACAGGGAACAACTATGGCTACACCTTC. Encoded protein: CASSPWTGNNYGYTF.

The chain couples TRBV4-3 to TRBJ2-1; 12 bases line up with TRBD1. V shed 3 bases, J shed 7 bases, and the junction held 19 bases outside the gene matches. CDR3 size: 20 residues. Germline V gives CDR1 LGHNA, CDR2 YSLEER. The CDR3 nucleotides are TGCGCCAGCAGCCATACCGCCGGGACAGGGGGCTATACTACTGGAAATGAGCAGTTCTTC. Translation gives CASSHTAGTGGYTTGNEQFF.